Listed below are T cell receptor beta chains from one sample, sequenced in a study of beta chain features in type 1 diabetes. The assay was immunoSEQ multiplex PCR, and TCRdb's table has in-frame clones only and misses some. Of about 350,000 clones in the sample, around a fifth were seen once. Material: naive CD4+ T cells from blood. These receptors were taken from a woman between 18 and 29 years old in good health. Each CDR3 is given with its conserved first and last residue. D genes are given only for firm matches. The size entry is marked missing in some rows and otherwise reads once, few, many or a size class.

CDR3,DNA,V,size,J,D
CASSPHGQGNTEAFF,TGTGCCAGCAGCCCACACGGACAGGGGAACACTGAAGCTTTCTTT,TRBV6-5,NA,TRBJ1-1,TRBD1
CASCPGQGINYGYTF,TGTGCCAGCTGTCCCGGACAGGGGATTAACTATGGCTACACCTTC,TRBV6-1,NA,TRBJ1-2,TRBD1
CASSLGGREPGELFF,TGTGCCAGCAGCTTGGGAGGGAGGGAGCCCGGGGAGCTGTTTTTT,TRBV5-4,NA,TRBJ2-2,TRBD2
CASSAGGGRVNTGELFF,TGTGCCAGCAGCGCGGGGGGAGGGAGAGTAAACACCGGGGAGCTGTTTTTT,TRBV9,NA,TRBJ2-2,TRBD2
CASSRRTGSAGNEQFF,TGTGCCAGCAGTCGCCGGACAGGGAGCGCGGGGAATGAGCAGTTCTTC,TRBV7-2,NA,TRBJ2-1,TRBD1
CSAAGTVNTEAFF,TGCAGCGCCGCCGGGACAGTGAACACTGAAGCTTTCTTT,TRBV29-1,few,TRBJ1-1,TRBD1
CASSKDRSGNTIYF,TGTGCCAGCTCGAAAGACAGGTCTGGAAACACCATATATTTT,TRBV9,few,TRBJ1-3,NA
CASSGYRGYSNQPQHF,TGTGCCAGTAGTGGTTACAGGGGATATAGCAATCAGCCCCAGCATTTT,TRBV19,once,TRBJ1-5,TRBD1
CSVEKLAGHEQYF,TGCAGCGTTGAAAAACTAGCGGGGCACGAGCAGTACTTC,TRBV29-1,NA,TRBJ2-7,TRBD2
CASRTEYTGELFF,TGTGCCAGCAGAACAGAGTACACCGGGGAGCTGTTTTTT,TRBV2,NA,TRBJ2-2,NA
CASSLVPEGTEAFF,TGTGCCAGCAGCTTAGTCCCTGAGGGCACTGAAGCTTTCTTT,TRBV7-2,few,TRBJ1-1,NA
CASSQGTGGEAYEQYF,TGTGCCAGCAGCCAAGGGACAGGGGGCGAGGCCTACGAGCAGTACTTC,TRBV21-1,NA,TRBJ2-7,NA
CASSYRDRGGELFF,TGTGCCAGCAGTTACCGGGACAGGGGGGGGGAACTGTTTTTT,TRBV6-5,few,TRBJ1-4,TRBD1
CASSPGTSSGWNEQYF,TGCGCCAGCAGCCCTGGTACTAGCAGCGGATGGAACGAGCAGTACTTC,TRBV5-1,few,TRBJ2-7,NA
CASSLAASGGDYEQYF,TGCGCCAGCAGCTTGGCGGCTAGCGGGGGGGACTACGAGCAGTACTTC,TRBV5-1,few,TRBJ2-7,TRBD2
CASSDDRNSNQPQHF,TGTGCCAGTAGTGATGACAGAAATAGCAATCAGCCCCAGCATTTT,TRBV19,few,TRBJ1-5,NA
CASSLNIDRSNYGYTF,TGCGCCAGCAGCTTGAATATCGACAGGTCCAACTATGGCTACACCTTC,TRBV5-1,few,TRBJ1-2,NA
CAWSALETQYF,TGTGCCTGGAGTGCTTTGGAGACCCAGTACTTC,TRBV30,few,TRBJ2-5,NA
CATSSPEDTDTQYF,TGTGCCACCAGCAGCCCGGAGGACACAGATACGCAGTATTTT,TRBV15,NA,TRBJ2-3,NA
CAWTPLGGLNYEQYF,TGTGCCTGGACGCCCCTTGGGGGCCTTAACTACGAGCAGTACTTC,TRBV30,once,TRBJ2-7,NA
CASSSPLGRHSGANVLTF,TGTGCCAGCAGCTCTCCCTTGGGCAGGCACTCTGGGGCCAACGTCCTGACTTTC,TRBV11-2,NA,TRBJ2-6,NA
CASSSPLAAKETQYF,TGTGCCAGCAGTTCCCCACTAGCGGCTAAAGAGACCCAGTACTTC,TRBV6-6,NA,TRBJ2-5,TRBD2
CASSLDGLAISGANVLTF,TGTGCCAGCAGCTTGGATGGACTAGCTATCTCTGGGGCCAACGTCCTGACTTTC,TRBV5-6,NA,TRBJ2-6,TRBD2
CASSPGSTSRTEQFF,TGTGCCAGCAGCCCCGGGTCGACCAGCCGAACTGAGCAGTTCTTC,TRBV4-2,once,TRBJ2-1,NA
CAWSVAAATYYNEQFF,TGTGCCTGGAGTGTCGCGGCTGCCACGTACTACAATGAGCAGTTCTTC,TRBV30,NA,TRBJ2-1,NA
CSATSGYGYTF,TGCAGTGCTACGTCGGGCTATGGCTACACCTTC,TRBV20-1,NA,TRBJ1-2,NA
CASSEDRGIRTDTQYF,TGTGCCAGCAGTGAAGATAGGGGGATTCGCACAGATACGCAGTATTTT,TRBV2,NA,TRBJ2-3,NA
CSGRTGGSYEQYF,TGCAGTGGTAGGACAGGGGGCTCCTACGAGCAGTACTTC,TRBV29-1,NA,TRBJ2-7,TRBD1
CAWSRALKETQYF,TGTGCCTGGAGCCGCGCCCTTAAAGAGACCCAGTACTTC,TRBV30,few,TRBJ2-5,NA
CASSQAGTYGYTF,TGCGCCAGCAGTCAAGCGGGAACCTATGGCTACACCTTC,TRBV23-1,few,TRBJ1-2,NA
CASSLSGEPTYEQYF,TGTGCCAGCAGCCTAAGTGGGGAGCCTACCTACGAGCAGTACTTC,TRBV9,few,TRBJ2-7,NA
CASSLEGGRNSPLHF,TGTGCCAGCAGCTTAGAAGGGGGAAGGAATTCACCCCTCCACTTT,TRBV7-2,NA,TRBJ1-6,NA
CASSLRGQPQHF,TGTGCCAGCAGCTTACGGGGTCAGCCCCAGCATTTT,TRBV9,NA,TRBJ1-5,NA
CASSPSGAEQFF,TGTGCCAGCAGTCCTAGCGGGGCCGAGCAGTTCTTC,TRBV6-1,NA,TRBJ2-1,TRBD2
CASSYPGETQYF,TGTGCCAGCAGCTATCCGGGAGAGACCCAGTACTTC,TRBV5-5,NA,TRBJ2-5,NA
CASTPRNQETQYF,TGTGCCAGCACCCCGAGGAACCAAGAGACCCAGTACTTC,TRBV28,few,TRBJ2-5,NA
CASSQPGQGNIQYF,TGCGCCAGCAGTCAACCGGGACAGGGTAACATTCAGTACTTC,TRBV23-1,few,TRBJ2-4,TRBD1
CASSQVDSAYEQYF,TGCGCCAGCAGCCAAGTGGACAGCGCCTACGAGCAGTACTTC,TRBV4-1,NA,TRBJ2-7,NA
CASSPGLRRETQYF,TGCGCCAGCAGCCCCGGACTACGGAGGGAGACCCAGTACTTC,TRBV5-1,NA,TRBJ2-5,NA
CASSQDRGILHF,TGCGCCAGCAGCCAAGATAGAGGGATACTCCACTTT,TRBV4-3,few,TRBJ1-6,NA
CASSLGGLNTGELFF,TGTGCCAGCAGCTTAGGGGGACTAAACACCGGGGAGCTGTTTTTT,TRBV7-3,once,TRBJ2-2,TRBD2
CASSYLAGVIYNEQFF,TGTGCCAGCAGTTACCTAGCGGGGGTCATCTACAATGAGCAGTTCTTC,TRBV6-6,few,TRBJ2-1,TRBD2
CASRPGLAGGQDTQYF,TGCGCCAGCAGACCGGGACTAGCGGGGGGGCAAGATACGCAGTATTTT,TRBV4-1,NA,TRBJ2-3,TRBD2
CATSRVGDTQYF,TGTGCCACCAGCAGAGTCGGGGATACGCAGTATTTT,TRBV15,few,TRBJ2-3,NA
CASSYSSLVRYEQFF,TGTGCCAGCAGCTATTCAAGTCTAGTTAGGTATGAGCAGTTCTTC,TRBV7-9,few,TRBJ2-1,NA
CASSQVAGINTEAFF,TGCGCCAGCAGCCAAGTTGCAGGGATTAACACTGAAGCTTTCTTT,TRBV4-1,NA,TRBJ1-1,NA
CASSVLDSTYGGYTF,TGTGCCAGTAGTGTGCTGGACAGCACTTATGGAGGCTACACCTTC,TRBV19,NA,TRBJ1-2,NA
CASSLQGVYTGELFF,TGTGCCAGCAGCCTGCAGGGGGTTTACACCGGGGAGCTGTTTTTT,TRBV4-2,NA,TRBJ2-2,TRBD1